This entry concerns a single T cell receptor beta chain. These data are taken from a study of shared clonotypes between healthy human individuals. Trimming stripped 5 bases from V and 8 bases from J, with 12 bases between. The germline V gene encodes CDR1 LNHNV and CDR2 YYDKDF (reference sequence). CDR3 size: 12 residues. The authors ran the assay at deep level. For sorted subsets, 150 to 200 ng DNA per replicate equaled approximately 32,000 T cell genomes. TCRdb's table, derived via immunoSEQ multiplex PCR, lists solely in-frame clones and lacks some. The table records some 2 million clones, about 95% of them present only once. Naive CD8 cells lacked CD45RO and underwent positive selection for CCR7, leaving out terminally differentiated effector memory CD45RA+ cells.

V usage is TRBV15 and J usage is TRBJ1-2, with D uncertain. Source material: naive CD8+ T cells sorted from blood. The source is a young man in good health. The CDR3 nucleotides are TGTGCCACCAGCTCTGGACTGGAAGGCTACACCTTC. It translates to CATSSGLEGYTF.